This T cell receptor (beta chain) was captured in a study of blood T cell repertoires in COVID-19. On the study more broadly: Sample material is recorded as cDNA or gDNA derived from T cells, B-cell-depleted T cells, or PBMCs.

Generated by immunoSEQ multiplex PCR, the TCRdb table keeps only in-frame clones and is missing some. This table holds approximately 270,000 clones, over 80% found once. CDR3 length: 12 amino acids. The J segment lost 9 bases and the V segment lost 2 bases, leaving 3 bases of the junction unmatched. Germline lookup yields CDR1 SGDLS and CDR2 YYNGEE. The sample comprised PBMCs or T cells enriched from blood (not recorded which). The sequence came from a human donor in a cohort exposed to, infected with or recovered from COVID-19 (not recorded which). The donor label of this sample is uncertain. The chain recombines TRBV9 with TRBJ1-1; 8 bases match TRBD1. This CDR3 reads CASSVGQGKAFF. The CDR3 bases are TGTGCCAGCAGCGTCGGACAGGGAAAAGCTTTCTTT.